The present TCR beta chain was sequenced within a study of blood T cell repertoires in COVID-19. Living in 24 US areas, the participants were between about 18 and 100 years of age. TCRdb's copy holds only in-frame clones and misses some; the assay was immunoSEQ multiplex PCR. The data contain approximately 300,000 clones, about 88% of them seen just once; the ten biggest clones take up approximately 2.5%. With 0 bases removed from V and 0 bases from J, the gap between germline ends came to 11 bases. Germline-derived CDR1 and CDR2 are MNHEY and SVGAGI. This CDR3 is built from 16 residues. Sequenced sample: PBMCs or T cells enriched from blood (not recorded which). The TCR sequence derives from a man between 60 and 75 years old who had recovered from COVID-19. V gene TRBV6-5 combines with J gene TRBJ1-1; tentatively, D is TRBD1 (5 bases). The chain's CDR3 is CASSYSKGFMNTEAFF. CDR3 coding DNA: TGTGCCAGCAGTTACTCGAAGGGGTTTATGAACACTGAAGCTTTCTTT.